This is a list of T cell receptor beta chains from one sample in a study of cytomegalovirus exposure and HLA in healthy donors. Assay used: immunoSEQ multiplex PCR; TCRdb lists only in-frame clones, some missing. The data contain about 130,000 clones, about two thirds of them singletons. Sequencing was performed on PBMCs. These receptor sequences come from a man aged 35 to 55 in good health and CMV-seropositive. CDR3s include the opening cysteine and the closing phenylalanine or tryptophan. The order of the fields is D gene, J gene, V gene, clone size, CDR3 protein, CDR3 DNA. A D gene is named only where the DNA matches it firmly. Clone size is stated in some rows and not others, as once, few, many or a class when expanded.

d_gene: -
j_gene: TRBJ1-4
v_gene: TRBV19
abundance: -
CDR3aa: CASSVGGSSAEKLFF
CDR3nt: TGTGCCAGTAGTGTGGGGGGAAGTTCAGCTGAAAAACTGTTTTTT

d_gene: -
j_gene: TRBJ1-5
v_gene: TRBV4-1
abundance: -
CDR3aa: CASSPAAVNQPQHF
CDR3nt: TGCGCCAGCAGCCCTGCCGCGGTTAATCAGCCCCAGCATTTT

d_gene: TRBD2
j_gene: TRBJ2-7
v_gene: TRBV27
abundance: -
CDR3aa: CASSTREGSSYEQYF
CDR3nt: TGTGCCAGCAGTACGAGGGAGGGCTCCTCTTACGAGCAGTACTTC

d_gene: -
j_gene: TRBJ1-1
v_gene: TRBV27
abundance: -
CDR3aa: CASSLSSGDTEAFF
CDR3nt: TGTGCCAGCAGTTTATCCTCGGGGGACACTGAAGCTTTCTTT

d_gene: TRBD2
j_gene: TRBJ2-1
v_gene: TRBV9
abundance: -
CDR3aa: CASSARSGRAPNEQFF
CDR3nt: TGTGCCAGCAGCGCACGTAGCGGGAGGGCCCCGAATGAGCAGTTCTTC

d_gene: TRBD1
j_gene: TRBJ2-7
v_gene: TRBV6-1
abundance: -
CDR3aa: CASSGDRGIHPSYEQYF
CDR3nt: TGTGCCAGCAGTGGGGACAGGGGGATTCACCCCTCCTACGAGCAGTACTTC

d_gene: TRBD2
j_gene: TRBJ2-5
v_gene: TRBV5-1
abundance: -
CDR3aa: CASRPEASGRGETQYF
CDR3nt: TGCGCCAGCAGACCCGAAGCTAGCGGGAGGGGAGAGACCCAGTACTTC

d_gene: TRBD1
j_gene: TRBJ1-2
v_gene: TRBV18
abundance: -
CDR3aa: CASSPQGQNQRRPGYTF
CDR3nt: TGTGCCAGCTCACCACAGGGACAGAACCAGCGTAGACCTGGCTACACCTTC

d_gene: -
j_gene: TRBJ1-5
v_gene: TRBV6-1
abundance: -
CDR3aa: CASTPPGSNQPQHF
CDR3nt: TGTGCCAGCACTCCCCCTGGCAGCAATCAGCCCCAGCATTTT

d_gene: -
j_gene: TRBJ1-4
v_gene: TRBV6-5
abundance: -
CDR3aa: CASSLMSGEKLFF
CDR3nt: TGTGCCAGCAGCCTGATGAGCGGTGAAAAACTGTTTTTT

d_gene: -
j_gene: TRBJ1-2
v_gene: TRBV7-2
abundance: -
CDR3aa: CASSFASTGGVLDGYTF
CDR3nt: TGTGCCAGCAGCTTCGCGTCGACCGGGGGTGTATTGGATGGCTACACCTTC

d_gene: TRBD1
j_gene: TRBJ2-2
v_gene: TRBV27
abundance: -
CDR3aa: CASRSSGTGNTGELFF
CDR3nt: TGTGCCAGCAGGTCATCCGGGACAGGGAACACCGGGGAGCTGTTTTTT

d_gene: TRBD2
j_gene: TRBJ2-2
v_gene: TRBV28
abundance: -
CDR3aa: CASSPPLGGVGGELFF
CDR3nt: TGTGCCAGCAGTCCCCCCTTGGGAGGGGTTGGCGGGGAGCTGTTTTTT

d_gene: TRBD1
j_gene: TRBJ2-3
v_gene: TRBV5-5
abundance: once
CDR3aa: CASSYRQGTDTQYF
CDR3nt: TGTGCCAGCAGCTACAGACAGGGGACAGATACGCAGTATTTT

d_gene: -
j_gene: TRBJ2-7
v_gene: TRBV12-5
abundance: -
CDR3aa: CASGLVPGVPPPQYF
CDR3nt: TGTGCTAGTGGTTTGGTACCGGGGGTTCCTCCGCCGCAGTACTTC

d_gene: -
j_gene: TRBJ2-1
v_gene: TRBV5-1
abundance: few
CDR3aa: CASSFDRNNEQFF
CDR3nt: TGCGCCAGCAGCTTCGACAGAAACAATGAGCAGTTCTTC

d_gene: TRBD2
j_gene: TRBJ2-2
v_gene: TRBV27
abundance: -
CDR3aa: CASLSGSGTGELFF
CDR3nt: TGTGCCAGCCTTAGCGGGAGCGGGACCGGGGAGCTGTTTTTT

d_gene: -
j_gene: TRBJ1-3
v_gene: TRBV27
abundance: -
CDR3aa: CASSITGYSGNTIYF
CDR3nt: TGTGCCAGCAGCATTACGGGGTACTCTGGAAACACCATATATTTT

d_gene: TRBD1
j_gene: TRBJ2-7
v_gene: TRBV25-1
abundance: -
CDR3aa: CASRSTGATGEQYF
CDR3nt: TGTGCCAGCAGATCCACAGGGGCAACGGGGGAGCAGTACTTC

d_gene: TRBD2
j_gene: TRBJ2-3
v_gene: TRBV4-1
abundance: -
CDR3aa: CASSQDRAGGPTDTQYF
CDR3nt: TGCGCCAGCAGCCAAGATCGTGCGGGAGGGCCTACAGATACGCAGTATTTT

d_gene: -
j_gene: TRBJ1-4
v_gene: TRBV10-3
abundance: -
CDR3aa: CAISPSGDRNEKLFF
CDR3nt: TGTGCCATCAGCCCAAGCGGTGATCGAAATGAAAAACTGTTTTTT

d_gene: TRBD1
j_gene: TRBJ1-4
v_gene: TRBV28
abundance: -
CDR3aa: CASSLGTVKLFF
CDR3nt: TGTGCCAGCAGTCTAGGGACAGTAAAACTGTTTTTT

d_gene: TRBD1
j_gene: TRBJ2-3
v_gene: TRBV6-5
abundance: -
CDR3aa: CASSFTTGGRDTQYF
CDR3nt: TGTGCCAGCAGTTTCACGACAGGGGGCAGAGATACGCAGTATTTT

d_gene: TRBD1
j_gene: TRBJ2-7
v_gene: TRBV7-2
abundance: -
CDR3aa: CASSPEGQGRSYEQYF
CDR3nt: TGTGCCAGCAGCCCCGAAGGACAGGGTCGCTCCTACGAGCAGTACTTC

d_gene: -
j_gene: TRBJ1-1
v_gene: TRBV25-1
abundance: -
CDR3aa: CASSEPPRGKVNTEAFF
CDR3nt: TGTGCCAGCAGTGAACCCCCCCGGGGGAAGGTTAACACTGAAGCTTTCTTT

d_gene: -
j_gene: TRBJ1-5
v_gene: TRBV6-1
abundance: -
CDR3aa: CASSKDRGQPQHF
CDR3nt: TGTGCCAGCAGCAAGGACAGAGGTCAGCCCCAGCATTTT

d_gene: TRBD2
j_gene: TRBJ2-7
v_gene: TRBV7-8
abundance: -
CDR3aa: CASSLIGLAGQESSYEQYF
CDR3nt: TGTGCCAGCAGCTTAATCGGTCTAGCGGGCCAGGAAAGCTCCTACGAGCAGTACTTC

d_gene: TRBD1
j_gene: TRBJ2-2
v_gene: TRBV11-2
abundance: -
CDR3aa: CASGQDREIGELFF
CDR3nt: TGTGCCAGCGGCCAGGACAGGGAAATCGGGGAGCTGTTTTTT

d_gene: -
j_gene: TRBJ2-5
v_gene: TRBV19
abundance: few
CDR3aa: CASSIGQGLETQYF
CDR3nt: TGTGCCAGTAGTATTGGTCAGGGCCTGGAGACCCAGTACTTC

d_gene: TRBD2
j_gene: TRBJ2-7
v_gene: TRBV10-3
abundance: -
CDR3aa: CAISGGLADEQYF
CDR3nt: TGTGCCATCAGTGGGGGACTAGCGGACGAGCAGTACTTC

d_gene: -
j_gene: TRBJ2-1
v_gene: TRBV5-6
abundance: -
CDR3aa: CASSPKDYHSYNEQFF
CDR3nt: TGTGCCAGCAGCCCCAAAGACTACCACTCCTACAATGAGCAGTTCTTC

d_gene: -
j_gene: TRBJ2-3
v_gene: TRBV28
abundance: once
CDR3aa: CASSLWGPDTQYF
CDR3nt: TGTGCCAGCAGTTTATGGGGGCCAGATACGCAGTATTTT

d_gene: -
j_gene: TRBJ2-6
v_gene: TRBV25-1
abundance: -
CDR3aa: CASSGTGFSGANVLTF
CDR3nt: TGTGCCAGCAGTGGAACAGGGTTTTCTGGGGCCAACGTCCTGACTTTC

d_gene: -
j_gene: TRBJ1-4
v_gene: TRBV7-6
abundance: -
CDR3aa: CASSLKQSSTNEKLFF
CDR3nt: TGTGCCAGCAGCTTAAAACAGTCATCAACTAATGAAAAACTGTTTTTT

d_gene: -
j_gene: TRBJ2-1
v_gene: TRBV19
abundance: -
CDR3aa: CASSIRSGSYNEQFF
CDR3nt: TGTGCCAGTAGTATAAGGAGCGGTTCCTACAATGAGCAGTTCTTC

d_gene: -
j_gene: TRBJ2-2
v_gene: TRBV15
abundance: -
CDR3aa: CATSRSRAPNTGELFF
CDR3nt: TGTGCCACCAGCAGGAGTCGAGCTCCGAACACCGGGGAGCTGTTTTTT

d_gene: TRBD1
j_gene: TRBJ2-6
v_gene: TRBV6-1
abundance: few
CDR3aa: CASSDAGGLPGANVLTF
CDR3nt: TGTGCCAGCAGTGACGCAGGGGGCTTACCTGGGGCCAACGTCCTGACTTTC

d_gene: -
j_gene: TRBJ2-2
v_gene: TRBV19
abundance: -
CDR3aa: CASSIGSSTGELFF
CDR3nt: TGTGCCAGTAGTATCGGGAGTAGTACCGGGGAGCTGTTTTTT

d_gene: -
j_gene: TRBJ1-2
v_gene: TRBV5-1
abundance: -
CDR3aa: CASSLSNYGYTF
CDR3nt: TGCGCCAGCAGCTTGAGCAACTATGGCTACACCTTC

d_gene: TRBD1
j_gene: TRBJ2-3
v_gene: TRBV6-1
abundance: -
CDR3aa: CASSAGTGVGDTQYF
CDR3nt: TGTGCCAGCAGTGCAGGCACAGGGGTGGGAGATACGCAGTATTTT

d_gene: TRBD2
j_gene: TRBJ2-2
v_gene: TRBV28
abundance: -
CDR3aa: CASSFRRGGLTGELFF
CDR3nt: TGTGCCAGCAGTTTCAGGCGGGGGGGCCTCACCGGGGAGCTGTTTTTT

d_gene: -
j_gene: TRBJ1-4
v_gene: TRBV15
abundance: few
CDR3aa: CATSRDLGRSATNEKLFF
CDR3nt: TGTGCCACCAGCAGAGATTTGGGCAGAAGTGCAACTAATGAAAAACTGTTTTTT

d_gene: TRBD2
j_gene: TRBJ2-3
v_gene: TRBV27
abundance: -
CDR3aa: CASSLRLPPGLETDTQYF
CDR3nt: TGTGCCAGCAGTTTACGACTACCCCCGGGACTAGAGACAGATACGCAGTATTTT

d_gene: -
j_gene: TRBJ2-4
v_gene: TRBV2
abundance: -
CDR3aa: CASSGQENIQYF
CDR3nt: TGTGCCAGCAGTGGACAGGAAAACATTCAGTACTTC

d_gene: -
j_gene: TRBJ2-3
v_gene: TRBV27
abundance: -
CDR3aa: CASSPYATDTQYF
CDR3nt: TGTGCCAGCAGTCCCTACGCCACAGATACGCAGTATTTT

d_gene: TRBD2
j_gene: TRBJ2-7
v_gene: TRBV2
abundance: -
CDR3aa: CASTLLGRELEEQYF
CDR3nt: TGTGCCAGCACCCTACTAGGGCGGGAGCTAGAAGAGCAGTACTTC

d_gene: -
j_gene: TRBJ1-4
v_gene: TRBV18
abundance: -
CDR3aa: CASSPGGRTNEKLFF
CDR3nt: TGTGCCAGCTCACCAGGGGGCAGAACTAATGAAAAACTGTTTTTT